The 17 T cell receptor beta chains given below trace back to one sample, sequenced in a study of blood T cell repertoires in COVID-19. This table comes from immunoSEQ multiplex PCR, and its TCRdb copy is limited to in-frame clones, with some not included. This sample has 25,000 to 30,000 clones, with about 84% found just once. Sequencing input: peripheral blood. The receptors come from a man in his fifties or sixties with active or convalescent COVID-19.

This chain connects TRBV28 to TRBJ2-5; no definite D call. Germline V gene lookup returns CDR1 MDHEN and CDR2 SYDVKM. This CDR3 is built from 13 residues. V was pared by 5 bases and J by 2 bases, with 9 bases between. CDR3 protein: CASSELEQETQYF. The CDR3 region has the DNA TGTGCCAGCAGTGAGCTAGAACAAGAGACCCAGTACTTC. The whole variable domain, remainder taken from reference TRBV28 and TRBJ2-5, is DVKVTQSSRYLVKRTGEKVFLECVQDMDHENMFWYRQDPGLGLRLIYFSYDVKMKEKGDIPEGYSVSREKKERFSLILESASTNQTSMYLCASSELEQETQYFGPGTRLLVL.

The V call is TRBV10-1, the J call TRBJ2-3; D call uncertain. V was shortened by 3 bases and J by 2 bases, with 9 bases between the two germline ends. This CDR3 is 14 amino acids long. Looked up from germline, CDR1 is WNHNN and CDR2 is SYGVQD (reference sequence). The CDR3 loop is CASSEISNTDTQYF. The CDR3 DNA reads as TGCGCCAGCAGTGAAATCTCTAACACAGATACGCAGTATTTT.

V is TRBV5-1 and J is TRBJ2-7; 8 nucleotides match TRBD1. The trim removed 4 bases at V and 3 bases at J, leaving 3 bases unmatched. The CDR3 is 13 residues long. The V gene's germline CDR1 is SGHRS and CDR2 YFSETQ. The CDR3 nucleotides read TGCGCCAGCAGCAGGGACAGGCTCTACGAGCAGTACTTC. Encoded protein: CASSRDRLYEQYF.

With respect to this clone: Germline and junction disagree at one end, which may indicate a read error. The chain uses TRBV7-4 and TRBJ2-1, with 10 nucleotides matching TRBD2. The CDR3 length is 16 residues. Per germline, CDR1 SGHVT and CDR2 SQSDAQ. CDR3 loop: CAGSLGLAGGDNEQFF. The CDR3 DNA is TGTGCCGGCAGCTTAGGATTAGCGGGGGGAGACAATGAGCAGTTCTTC. Supplemented by reference TRBV7-4 and TRBJ2-1, the full variable domain reads GAGVSQSPRYKVAKRGRDVALRCDSISGHVTLYWYRQTLGQGSEVLTYSQSDAQRDKSGRPSGRFSAERPERSVSTLKIQRTEQGDSAVYLCAGSLGLAGGDNEQFFGPGTRLTVL.

V and J are TRBV6-4 and TRBJ1-6; TRBD1 matches at 9 bases. The V segment lost 6 bases and the J segment 9 bases; nucleotides outside the gene matches: 6. The germline V gene has CDR1 MRHNA and CDR2 SNTAGT. The CDR3 totals 14 residues. The CDR3 here is CASSAGTGSSPLHF. CDR3 nucleotides: TGTGCCAGCAGCGCCGGGACAGGGAGTTCACCCCTCCACTTT.

This clone was seen only a few times. V gene TRBV9 combines with J gene TRBJ1-2; D is ambiguous. Trimming took 2 bases from V and 4 from J, leaving 12 bases between them. Germline CDR1 and CDR2: SGDLS and YYNGEE. This CDR3 region has 14 residues. The CDR3 DNA sequence: TGTGCCAGCAGCGTCATGGGAGGAGGCTATGGCTACACCTTC. Translating it yields CASSVMGGGYGYTF.

The chain recombines TRBV10-3 with TRBJ2-3; D is possibly TRBD2 (6 bases). Trimming removed 4 bases at V and 2 bases at J, with 10 bases between. Germline V gene lookup returns CDR1 ENHRY and CDR2 SYGVKD. There are 14 residues in the CDR3. The DNA for the CDR3 is TGTGCCATCAGTGGCGGGACTTACACAGATACGCAGTATTTT. It specifies CAISGGTYTDTQYF.

The V call is TRBV27, the J call TRBJ1-3; D is perhaps TRBD1 (6 bases). Germline V gene lookup returns CDR1 MNHEY and CDR2 SMNVEV (reference sequence). Trimming took 6 bases from V and 0 from J, leaving 15 bases between them. CDR3 length: 16 amino acids. Here the CDR3 DNA reads TGTGCCAGCAGGGCTGATACGGGACACTCTGGAAACACCATATATTTT. It encodes CASRADTGHSGNTIYF.

The V and J genes are TRBV7-9 and TRBJ2-3, with a possible D match to TRBD1 (6 bases). Trimming stripped 6 bases from V and 2 bases from J, with 9 bases between. The V gene's germline CDR1 is SEHNR and CDR2 FQNEAQ (reference sequence). This CDR3 is 13 amino acids long. For the CDR3, the DNA is TGTGCCAGCAGTCGGACAGTCACAGATACGCAGTATTTT. Translating it yields CASSRTVTDTQYF.

This clone was recorded only once. The chain carries TRBV20-1 and TRBJ1-1; D uncertain. Trimming removed 3 bases at V and 0 bases at J, with 8 bases between. The CDR3 consists of 13 residues. CDR1 is DFQATT, CDR2 SNEGSKA, per germline (reference sequence). The CDR3 is CSASPGMNTEAFF. The CDR3 region has the DNA TGCAGTGCTAGTCCGGGGATGAACACTGAAGCTTTCTTT.

This clone was recorded once. The genes are TRBV10-2 and TRBJ1-5, with 10 positions matching TRBD1. The germline gives CDR1 WSHSY, CDR2 SAAADI. The ends lost 5 bases at V and 5 bases at J; junction bases unmatched: 3. This CDR3 spans 14 amino acids. CDR3 coding DNA: TGCGCCAGCAGTCGGACAGGGGGGGATCAGCCCCAGCATTTT. Amino acids: CASSRTGGDQPQHF.

The chain links TRBV4-2 to TRBJ1-2; the D is unclear. This CDR3 has 15 amino acids. Germline values: CDR1 LGHNA, CDR2 YNFKEQ. Trimming took 0 bases from V and 0 from J, leaving 8 bases between them. The CDR3 sequence is CASSQEYSANYGYTF. The CDR3, as DNA: TGTGCCAGCAGCCAAGAATATTCAGCTAACTATGGCTACACCTTC.

The CDR3: CASSDQTGNTIYF. Written as DNA, the CDR3 is TGTGCCAGCAGCGACCAGACTGGAAACACCATATATTTT. The gene calls are TRBV9 and TRBJ1-3; no definite D call. Trimming took off 3 bases at V and 2 bases at J, with 6 bases between the two ends. Germline V gene sequence: CDR1 SGDLS, CDR2 YYNGEE. The CDR3 extends over 13 amino acids.

The V call is TRBV11-3, the J call TRBJ2-7; 9 nucleotides match TRBD2. The germline gives CDR1 SGHNT, CDR2 YENEEA. Losses at the gene ends were 5 bases for V and 2 bases for J; bases not matched to a gene: 4. This CDR3 contains 14 residues. This CDR3 is CASSTIAGAYEQYF. Written as DNA, the CDR3 is TGTGCCAGCAGCACAATAGCGGGAGCCTACGAGCAGTACTTC.

V usage is TRBV30 and J usage is TRBJ2-2, with 10 bases fitting TRBD1. J gave up 4 bases and V 4 bases, and 6 bases lay outside the gene matches. Germline assignment: CDR1 GTSNPN and CDR2 SVGIG (reference sequence). The CDR3 contains 15 residues. CDR3 protein: CAWNHRDRGTGELFF. The DNA of the CDR3 is TGTGCCTGGAATCACCGGGACAGGGGCACCGGGGAGCTGTTTTTT.

In this sample, this clone turned up a few times. V is TRBV12-3 or TRBV12-4 and J is TRBJ2-5; D ambiguous. Trimming left V 3 bases short and J 3 bases short, with 5 bases between. The CDR3 consists of 12 residues. The CDR3 DNA reads as TGTGCCAGCAGTTTTCATGAAGAGACCCAGTACTTC. Protein: CASSFHEETQYF.

The CDR3 here is CASNGGPRASSYNEQFF. CDR3 coding DNA: TGTGCCAGCAACGGAGGGCCCCGGGCGAGCTCCTACAATGAGCAGTTCTTC. This sequence joins TRBV5-4 and TRBJ2-1; D is possibly TRBD2 (6 bases). Germline CDR1 SGHNT, CDR2 YYREEE (reference sequence). Trimming stripped 6 bases from V and 0 bases from J, with 19 bases between. The CDR3 is 17 residues long. Based on the CDR3 plus reference TRBV5-4 and TRBJ2-1, the full variable domain is ETGVTQSPTHLIKTRGQQVTLRCSSQSGHNTVSWYQQALGQGPQFIFQYYREEENGRGNFPPRFSGLQFPNYSSELNVNALELDDSALYLCASNGGPRASSYNEQFFGPGTRLTVL.